This entry describes one TCR beta chain. This record belongs to a study of Tregs in tolerant kidney transplant recipients. The CDR3 sequence is 18 residues long. Deletions cut 0 bases from V and 0 bases from J, with 12 bases between. Germline V gene lookup returns CDR1 SGHVS and CDR2 FNYEAQ. This table comes from immunoSEQ multiplex PCR, and its TCRdb copy is limited to in-frame clones, with some not included. The sample yields 95,000 to 120,000 clones, around 91% seen once. The chain couples TRBV7-6 to TRBJ1-6; D is possibly TRBD1 (6 bases). This specimen was CD4+ T cells from blood, taken before the transplant. The TCR originated in a human donor who received a combined kidney and bone marrow transplant. CDR3 residues: CASSLAGRGSSYNSPLHF. CDR3 coding DNA: TGTGCCAGCAGCTTAGCGGGTAGGGGGAGCTCCTATAATTCACCCCTCCACTTT.